The clone carrying this T cell receptor (beta chain) appeared once. The antigen is undetermined. Profiled with immunoSEQ multiplex PCR; TCRdb holds only in-frame clones, not every one. The sample has 150,000 or so clones, roughly nine tenths seen once. The sample originates from a study of radiation and T cells in renal cell carcinoma. Broader study findings: From baseline, blood top tumor clonotypes peaked at 2 weeks post-radiation.

Noted time point: baseline pretreatment blood. The treatment was: 15 Gy SBRT to primary tumor, nephrectomy 4 weeks later. CDR1 and CDR2 (germline): SGHNT, YYREEE (reference sequence). Trimming cost V 4 bases and J 3 bases, with 19 bases left between them. CDR3 size: 16 residues. This specimen consisted of blood, obtained from a patient whose treatment included radiotherapy and nephrectomy. The chain joins TRBV5-4 to TRBJ2-5; tentatively, D is TRBD1 (5 bases). The sequence was obtained from a woman aged 70-85 years with renal cell carcinoma. As DNA, the CDR3 is TGTGCCAGCAGCGAGGAGATGCAGGGTGGGGAAGAGACCCAGTACTTC. Amino acid sequence: CASSEEMQGGEETQYF.